A single sample gave rise to the 29 T cell receptor beta chains below, sequenced in a study of PD-1 blockade in classical Hodgkin lymphoma. Each patient's relapse followed autologous stem cell transplantation, and brentuximab vedotin exposure varied. Clones were read by immunoSEQ multiplex PCR, and TCRdb kept only the in-frame ones, dropping some. The sample has roughly 62,000 clones, 70% to 90% seen once. Sequencing was performed on peripheral blood mononuclear cells (PBMCs), taken at baseline. The source is a human donor with classical Hodgkin lymphoma.

The V gene is TRBV7-8, the J gene TRBJ1-4; 9 positions match TRBD1. Germline V gene sequence: CDR1 SGHVS, CDR2 FQNEAQ. This CDR3 spans 15 amino acids. J was trimmed by 8 bases and V by 5 bases; bases with no gene match: 9. CDR3 sequence (DNA): TGTGCCAGCAGCGTGTTCTGGACAGGGGTGGAAAAACTGTTTTTT. This encodes CASSVFWTGVEKLFF.

The chain links TRBV2 to TRBJ1-5; TRBD1 is a possible D gene (6 bases). The CDR3 covers 14 residues. Trimming removed 4 bases at V and 4 bases at J, with 11 bases between. Germline V gene lookup returns CDR1 SNHLY and CDR2 FYNNEI. CDR3 DNA: TGTGCCAGCAGTGTCGGGACACCAAATCAGCCCCAGCATTTT. It is translated as CASSVGTPNQPQHF.

The J gene is TRBJ2-5, the V gene TRBV5-4; no firm D call. V was shortened by 0 bases and J by 1 base, with 13 bases between the two germline ends. This CDR3 region has 16 residues. Looked up from germline, CDR1 is SGHNT and CDR2 is YYREEE (reference sequence). The CDR3 is CASSLAPHSAQETQYF. Written as DNA, the CDR3 is TGTGCCAGCAGCTTGGCCCCGCACAGTGCCCAAGAGACCCAGTACTTC.

This clone is deemed medium-sized. CDR3 bases: TGTGCCAGCAGCTTGGACAGCCGCTCTGGAAACACCATATATTTT. This encodes CASSLDSRSGNTIYF. The V call is TRBV6-5, the J call TRBJ1-3, with D possibly matching TRBD1 (6 bases). CDR3 length: 15 amino acids. V was pared by 6 bases and J by 0 bases, with 12 bases between. CDR1 and CDR2 (germline): MNHEY, SVGAGI.

V is TRBV30 and J is TRBJ1-5; D might be TRBD1 (5 bases). From germline, CDR1 is GTSNPN and CDR2 SVGIG (reference sequence). The CDR3 sequence is 13 residues long. Trimming removed 3 bases at V and 7 bases at J, with 13 bases between. The CDR3 here is CAWRDRDGQPQHF. The DNA for the CDR3 is TGTGCCTGGAGGGACCGGGACGGACAGCCCCAGCATTTT.

V gene TRBV28 combines with J gene TRBJ2-2; D is unresolved. Germline V CDR1 and CDR2: MDHEN, SYDVKM. V lost 7 bases and J lost 5, with 20 bases in between. The CDR3 is made up of 16 amino acids. The CDR3 nucleotides read TGTGCCAGCAACACCGCCCCGAGAACTAAAACCGGGGAGCTGTTTTTT. Its translation: CASNTAPRTKTGELFF.

The chain joins TRBV6-5 to TRBJ1-1, with a tentative D call TRBD1 (6 bases). V was clipped by 4 bases and J by 1 base, with 13 bases between them. Germline CDR1 is MNHEY and CDR2 is SVGAGI. The CDR3 has 15 residues. DNA for the CDR3: TGTGCCAGCAGTTTAACAGGGAATGGGAACACTGAAGCTTTCTTT. It codes for CASSLTGNGNTEAFF.

The V and J genes are TRBV2 and TRBJ2-3; D is ambiguous. This CDR3 is 13 amino acids long. With 4 bases removed from V and 9 bases from J, the gap between germline ends came to 14 bases. Per the germline V gene, CDR1 is SNHLY and CDR2 is FYNNEI. The CDR3, as DNA: TGTGCCAGCAGTGTCGATAACCAGCGCACGCAGTATTTT. The encoded protein is CASSVDNQRTQYF.

J is TRBJ2-6 and V is TRBV4-1, with D uncertain. This CDR3 is built from 17 residues. The V end was cut by 1 base, the J end by 0 bases, with 10 bases between. CDR1 and CDR2 (germline): MGHRA, YSYEKL. CDR3 DNA sequence: TGCGCCAGCAGCCAAGGGGTCCTCAGCTCTGGGGCCAACGTCCTGACTTTC. Residues: CASSQGVLSSGANVLTF.

J is TRBJ2-7 and V is TRBV28; D uncertain. Trimming removed 2 bases at V and 3 bases at J, with 5 bases between. CDR3 size: 12 residues. Germline loops: CDR1 MDHEN, CDR2 SYDVKM. CDR3 sequence: CASSLRDYEQYF. CDR3 sequence (DNA): TGTGCCAGCAGTTTACGAGACTACGAGCAGTACTTC.

This chain connects TRBV7-8 to TRBJ1-6; maybe TRBD1 (6 bases). This CDR3 is built from 13 residues. Trimming removed 7 bases at V and 7 bases at J, with 11 bases between. Germline V gene data show CDR1 as SGHVS and CDR2 as FQNEAQ. The CDR3 sequence: CASTHDRNSPLHF. CDR3 sequence (DNA): TGTGCCAGCACTCACGACAGGAATTCACCCCTCCACTTT.

This chain uses TRBV7-2 with TRBJ1-2, with a weak D call TRBD1 (6 bases). From germline, CDR1 is SGHTA and CDR2 FQGNSA. This CDR3 contains 13 residues. Trimming pared 1 base from V and 3 bases from J, leaving 6 bases between. The CDR3 reads CASSLGTDYGYTF. CDR3 coding DNA: TGTGCCAGCAGCTTAGGGACAGACTATGGCTACACCTTC.

The chain has TRBV2 and TRBJ2-3, with a tentative D call TRBD2 (7 bases). CDR3 size: 14 residues. Per the germline V gene, CDR1 is SNHLY and CDR2 is FYNNEI. Trimming pared 7 bases from V and 0 bases from J, leaving 11 bases between. For the CDR3, the DNA is TGTGCCAGCAATGGGGGGGCGAGCACAGATACGCAGTATTTT. Protein product: CASNGGASTDTQYF. Together with reference TRBV2 and TRBJ2-3, the CDR3 gives the full variable domain: EPEVTQTPSHQVTQMGQEVILRCVPISNHLYFYWYRQILGQKVEFLVSFYNNEISEKSEIFDDQFSVERPDGSNFTLKIRSTKLEDSAMYFCASNGGASTDTQYFGPGTRLTVL.

The V call is TRBV28, the J call TRBJ2-1; D is undetermined. CDR3 length: 10 residues. V dropped 5 bases and J dropped 8 bases, with 4 bases sitting between them. The germline V gene encodes CDR1 MDHEN and CDR2 SYDVKM. CDR3 loop: CASSGYEQFF. In nucleotides, the CDR3 is TGTGCCAGCAGTGGTTATGAGCAGTTCTTC.

In its sample, this clone was seen once. The chain is built from TRBV7-6 and TRBJ2-7, with TRBD2 matching over 7 bases. The CDR3 is made up of 16 amino acids. Unmatched junction bases numbered 11, after V lost 5 bases and J lost 1 base. Germline V gene sequence: CDR1 SGHVS, CDR2 FNYEAQ. The CDR3 loop is CASSAHWGGPSYEQYF. For the CDR3, the DNA is TGTGCCAGCAGCGCCCACTGGGGGGGACCTTCCTACGAGCAGTACTTC.

V gene TRBV4-3 combines with J gene TRBJ1-6, with 8 bases fitting TRBD1. CDR3 length: 15 residues. Germline CDR1 LGHNA, CDR2 YSLEER. The ends lost 0 bases at V and 6 bases at J; junction bases unmatched: 1. The CDR3 here is CASSQDRGLNSPLHF. CDR3 DNA: TGCGCCAGCAGCCAAGACAGGGGGCTTAATTCACCCCTCCACTTT.

The V and J genes are TRBV11-2 and TRBJ2-1; 16 bases are a match to TRBD2. V lost 3 bases to trimming and J lost 3 bases; unmatched junction nucleotides: 5. Per germline, CDR1 SGHAT and CDR2 FQNNGV. The CDR3 sequence is 18 residues long. The CDR3 region is CASSFGTSGGAFYNEQFF. The CDR3 DNA reads as TGTGCCAGCAGCTTTGGGACTAGCGGGGGGGCCTTCTACAATGAGCAGTTCTTC.

V and J are TRBV4-3 and TRBJ1-5, with TRBD1 as a possible D gene (6 bases). Germline V gene sequence: CDR1 LGHNA, CDR2 YSLEER. The CDR3 is 14 residues long. Trimming pared 1 base from V and 6 bases from J, leaving 10 bases between. CDR3 in DNA: TGCGCCAGCAGCCAAGCCGGGGGGCCTCAGCCCCAGCATTTT. As protein: CASSQAGGPQPQHF.

The rearrangement joins TRBV6-4 to TRBJ2-5; 9 nucleotides match TRBD2. Germline V lookup: CDR1 MRHNA, CDR2 SNTAGT. The CDR3 sequence is 15 residues long. The V gene end was trimmed by 3 bases and the J gene end by 3 bases; junction bases not matched to a gene: 5. The CDR3 spells CASSDEAGGKETQYF. CDR3 sequence (DNA): TGTGCCAGCAGTGATGAAGCGGGGGGTAAAGAGACCCAGTACTTC.

This chain uses TRBV6-6 with TRBJ2-3; either TRBD1 or TRBD2 may supply D (6 bases each). Germline CDR1 and CDR2: MNHNY and SVGAGI (reference sequence). There are 15 residues in the CDR3. The germline V and J ends were trimmed by 7 bases and 4 bases, with 18 bases remaining between them. CDR3 nucleotide sequence: TGTGCCAGCACCCTCGGGGGTGGGGGCTCAGATACGCAGTATTTT. It specifies CASTLGGGGSDTQYF.

V is TRBV10-1 and J is TRBJ1-1; D possibly corresponds to TRBD1 (5 bases). V gave up 0 bases and J gave up 11 bases, with 28 bases separating them. The germline V gene encodes CDR1 WNHNN and CDR2 SYGVQD (reference sequence). The CDR3 covers 18 residues. This chain's CDR3 is CASSESTPSGGFGPGAFF. CDR3 in DNA: TGCGCCAGCAGTGAGTCGACTCCCAGCGGGGGGTTCGGTCCTGGGGCTTTCTTT.

This clone was seen once. The rearrangement joins TRBV18 to TRBJ2-6; the match to TRBD1 covers 7 bases. V was clipped by 3 bases and J by 0 bases; unmatched bases: 17. This CDR3 spans 21 amino acids. The germline V gene encodes CDR1 KGHSH and CDR2 LQKENI. The CDR3 spells CASSPDKTRTGSPSGANVLTF. The DNA of the CDR3 is TGTGCCAGCTCACCGGATAAAACTAGGACAGGAAGCCCCTCTGGGGCCAACGTCCTGACTTTC.

CDR3 amino acids: CASRDRPQGLYGYTF. The CDR3 coding sequence is TGTGCCAGCAGAGACAGACCACAGGGTTTATATGGCTACACCTTC. The chain employs TRBV6-1 and TRBJ1-2, with a tentative D call TRBD1 (6 bases). Trimming cost V 6 bases and J 5 bases, with 19 bases left between them. The CDR3 sequence is 15 residues long. The germline gives CDR1 MNHNS, CDR2 SASEGT.

This clone was detected only a few times. This sequence joins TRBV6-4 and TRBJ1-5; no clear D gene. The CDR3 is made up of 14 amino acids. Germline V gene lookup returns CDR1 MRHNA and CDR2 SNTAGT. The V and J ends lost 0 bases and 0 bases respectively, with 3 bases between them. The CDR3 loop is CASSDSPSNQPQHF. The CDR3 region has the DNA TGTGCCAGCAGTGACTCACCTAGCAATCAGCCCCAGCATTTT.

The V gene is TRBV4-3, the J gene TRBJ2-5, with a weak D call TRBD1 (6 bases). Trimming removed 1 base from V and 3 bases from J, with 12 bases in between. The germline V gene encodes CDR1 LGHNA and CDR2 YSLEER. There are 15 residues in the CDR3. The CDR3 loop is CASSQVQGSKETQYF. DNA for the CDR3: TGCGCCAGCAGCCAAGTCCAGGGGTCGAAAGAGACCCAGTACTTC.

The rearrangement uses TRBV7-6 and TRBJ1-6; D call uncertain. Germline V gene data show CDR1 as SGHVS and CDR2 as FNYEAQ. V lost 1 base and J 6 bases, leaving 7 bases between the germline ends. This CDR3 is built from 14 residues. CDR3 sequence: CASSLGGGNSPLHF. Written as DNA, the CDR3 is TGTGCCAGCAGCTTAGGGGGAGGTAATTCACCCCTCCACTTT.

This clone occurred a few times. CDR3 nucleotides: TGTGCCAGCAGTGAAGCGGCGGGGGGCGGGGATACGCAGTATTTT. Encoded protein: CASSEAAGGGDTQYF. The chain is built from TRBV6-1 and TRBJ2-3; 8 bases fit TRBD2. The CDR3 sequence is 15 residues long. Germline V gene data show CDR1 as MNHNS and CDR2 as SASEGT. Losses at the gene ends were 0 bases for V and 6 bases for J; bases not matched to a gene: 5.

The CDR3 sequence: CASSYSIMNTEAFF. CDR3 DNA sequence: TGTGCCAGCAGTTACTCGATTATGAACACTGAAGCTTTCTTT. The chain combines TRBV6-5 with TRBJ1-1, with unresolved D. Germline assignment: CDR1 MNHEY and CDR2 SVGAGI. The V end lost 0 bases, the J end lost 0 bases, and 5 bases lay between the germline ends. The CDR3 covers 14 residues.

The chain couples TRBV28 to TRBJ2-7; unclear D gene. CDR3 size: 14 residues. Germline V gene sequence: CDR1 MDHEN, CDR2 SYDVKM. Trimming removed 2 bases from V and 0 bases from J, with 8 bases in between. CDR3 DNA: TGTGCCAGCAGTTTACGGCAGGACTCCTACGAGCAGTACTTC. Its translation: CASSLRQDSYEQYF.